This T cell receptor (beta chain) came from a study of CD8+CD57+ T cells in acquired aplastic anemia. At the level of the study: The average for DNA from sorted CD4+ and CD8+ cells was 3 to 3.5 ug. Overall study results and limits: It was found that some 30 CD8+ CDR3 sequences were shared between patients and controls.

The sample holds many counts of this clonotype. Its antigen is currently unknown. Profiling that covered TCR beta VDJ and CDR3 relied on genomic DNA as its template. Via MiXCR, TCRdb re-called the reads, giving one row per CDR3 protein. The data contain under 200,000 distinct CDR3 sequences, less than 50% of them singletons. The ends lost 5 bases at V and 6 bases at J; junction bases unmatched: 7. CDR1 is SGHTA and CDR2 is FQGNSA in the germline V gene. The CDR3 sequence is 14 residues long. Patients selected for sequencing had displayed CD8+CD57+ cell expansion by flow cytometry. The patients all had a severe acquired aplastic anemia diagnosis. When blood sampling took place, the patients had received no therapy.

Material for sequencing was sorted CD4+, CD8+, or CD8+CD57+ T cells (not recorded which) from PBMCs. The chain carries TRBV7-2 and TRBJ1-1; 9 bases match TRBD1. The origin of this receptor is a human donor with aplastic anemia. The CDR3 sequence is CASSRTRQGAEAFF. CDR3 DNA sequence: TGTGCCAGCAGCCGGACCCGACAGGGGGCTGAAGCTTTCTTT.